The 10 T cell receptor beta chains in this list originate from one sample, sequenced in a study of blood T cell repertoires in COVID-19. Generated by immunoSEQ multiplex PCR, the TCRdb table keeps only in-frame clones and is missing some. The sample includes 150,000 to 200,000 clones, roughly 77% of them seen just once. Sequenced input: PBMCs or T cells enriched from blood (not recorded which). The origin of the receptors is a woman aged 45-60 years with acute COVID-19.

V usage is TRBV6-6 and J usage is TRBJ1-2; D may be TRBD1 (6 bases). V was cut by 5 bases and J by 4 bases, with 17 bases left in between. The CDR3 extends over 15 amino acids. Per germline, CDR1 MNHNY and CDR2 SVGAGI (reference sequence). The CDR3 DNA reads TGTGCCAGCAGTCCCTCTGGACAGATTAGCTATGGCTACACCTTC. The encoded protein is CASSPSGQISYGYTF.

The rearrangement uses TRBV5-1 and TRBJ2-3; 11 bases agree with TRBD2. Trimming at V came to 4 bases and at J to 2 bases, leaving 3 bases not matched to a gene. The CDR3 sequence is 15 residues long. CDR1 and CDR2 (germline): SGHRS, YFSETQ. CDR3 DNA sequence: TGCGCCAGCAGCCTTAGCGGGGGGGACACAGATACGCAGTATTTT. Translating it yields CASSLSGGDTDTQYF.

The J gene is TRBJ2-5, the V gene TRBV27, with D tentatively TRBD1 (5 bases). Germline V gene sequence: CDR1 MNHEY, CDR2 SMNVEV (reference sequence). The CDR3 contains 13 residues. Trimming pared 2 bases from V and 3 bases from J, leaving 7 bases between. The CDR3 coding sequence is TGTGCCAGCAGTTTAAGGGGAAAAGAGACCCAGTACTTC. Translating it yields CASSLRGKETQYF.

The V call is TRBV7-2, the J call TRBJ1-6; 9 bases align to TRBD1. CDR3 length equals 16 residues. Germline trimming cut 1 base from V and 10 bases from J; bases unmatched to any gene: 8. CDR1 SGHTA and CDR2 FQGNSA come from the germline V gene. The CDR3 coding sequence is TGTGCCAGCAGCTTAGTTGTCACAGGGGGCCAATCACCCCTCCACTTT. Protein: CASSLVVTGGQSPLHF. The complete variable domain, with remaining parts taken from reference TRBV7-2 and TRBJ1-6, reads GAGVSQSPSNKVTEKGKDVELRCDPISGHTALYWYRQSLGQGLEFLIYFQGNSAPDKSGLPSDRFSAERTGGSVSTLTIQRTQQEDSAVYLCASSLVVTGGQSPLHFGNGTRLTVT.

The gene calls are TRBV4-1 and TRBJ1-2; 9 positions match TRBD1. Germline CDR1 and CDR2: MGHRA and YSYEKL. V trimming: 3 bases; J trimming: 8 bases; junction bases outside the gene matches: 7. The CDR3 totals 14 residues. CDR3 sequence (DNA): TGCGCCAGCAGCCAGGCCGGACAGGGGTACGGCTACACCTTC. It is translated as CASSQAGQGYGYTF.

A few counts support this clone. This chain links TRBV7-9 with TRBJ2-2; 9 bases are a match to TRBD1. CDR1 SEHNR and CDR2 FQNEAQ come from the germline V gene (reference sequence). V lost 4 bases, J lost 4 bases, and 4 bases stayed unmatched. This CDR3 region has 15 residues. The CDR3 DNA reads as TGTGCCAGCAGCTGGGGACAGGGACGCACCGGGGAGCTGTTTTTT. It specifies CASSWGQGRTGELFF.

The sample holds a few counts of this clone. The chain links TRBV29-1 to TRBJ1-4; possible D gene TRBD1, 6 bases. Germline CDR1 reads SQVTM; CDR2 reads ANQGSEA. Trimming removed 7 bases from V and 0 bases from J, with 12 bases in between. The CDR3 totals 14 residues. The CDR3 loop is CSAQDSTTNEKLFF. DNA of the CDR3: TGCAGCGCCCAGGACAGTACAACTAATGAAAAACTGTTTTTT.

This clone has a single count. The chain uses TRBV19 and TRBJ2-2; D unclear. CDR1 and CDR2 (germline): LNHDA, SQIVND (reference sequence). Trimming left V 9 bases short and J 3 bases short, with 14 bases between. The CDR3 contains 14 residues. The CDR3 DNA sequence: TGTGCCAGCACGACGATTAGCCACACCGGGGAGCTGTTTTTT. This encodes CASTTISHTGELFF.

The V and J genes are TRBV27 and TRBJ2-2; TRBD1 matches at 8 bases. This CDR3 has 15 residues. Looked up from germline, CDR1 is MNHEY and CDR2 is SMNVEV (reference sequence). V was clipped by 3 bases and J by 5 bases; unmatched bases: 5. CDR3 amino acids: CASSFGQGGTGELFF. CDR3 sequence (DNA): TGTGCCAGCAGTTTCGGACAGGGTGGTACCGGGGAGCTGTTTTTT.

This clone has only a few counts. The J gene is TRBJ1-3, the V gene TRBV9; D gene unclear. With 0 bases removed from V and 4 bases from J, the gap between germline ends came to 8 bases. CDR1 is SGDLS, CDR2 YYNGEE, per germline. The CDR3 has 14 residues. For the CDR3, the DNA is TGTGCCAGCAGCGTAGGCCCGGGGGGAAACACCATATATTTT. This codes for CASSVGPGGNTIYF.